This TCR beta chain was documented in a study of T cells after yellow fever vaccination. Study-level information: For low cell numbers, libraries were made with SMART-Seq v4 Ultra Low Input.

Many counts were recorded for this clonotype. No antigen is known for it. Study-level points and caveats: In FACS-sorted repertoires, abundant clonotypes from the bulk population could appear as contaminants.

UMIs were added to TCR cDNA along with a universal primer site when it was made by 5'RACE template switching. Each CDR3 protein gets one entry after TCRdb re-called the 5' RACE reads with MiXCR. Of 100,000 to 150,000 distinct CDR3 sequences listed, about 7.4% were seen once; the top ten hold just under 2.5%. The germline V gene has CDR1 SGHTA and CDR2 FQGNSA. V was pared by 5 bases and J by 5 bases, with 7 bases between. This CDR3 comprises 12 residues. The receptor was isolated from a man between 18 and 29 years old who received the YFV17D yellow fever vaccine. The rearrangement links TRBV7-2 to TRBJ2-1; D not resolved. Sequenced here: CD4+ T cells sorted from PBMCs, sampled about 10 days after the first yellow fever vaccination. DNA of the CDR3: TGTGCCAGCAGCCAATTCAACAATGAGCAGTTCTTC. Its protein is CASSQFNNEQFF.